A single sample is the source of the 32 T cell receptor beta chains below, sequenced in a study of radiation and T cells in renal cell carcinoma. Assay: immunoSEQ multiplex PCR; the TCRdb copy retains only in-frame clones and omits some. The sample yields 25,000 to 30,000 clones, 65% to 85% seen once. As for time point: blood 2 weeks post-SBRT. Treatment of the sample: 15 Gy SBRT to primary tumor, nephrectomy 4 weeks later. Source: blood, taken from a patient whose treatment included radiotherapy and nephrectomy. These receptors were collected from a man in his sixties with renal cell carcinoma.

V usage is TRBV12-5 and J usage is TRBJ1-2; the match to TRBD1 covers 10 bases. This CDR3 comprises 14 residues. Unmatched junction bases numbered 1, after V lost 1 base and J lost 5 bases. CDR1 is LGHNT and CDR2 is FRNRAP in the germline V gene. The CDR3 loop reads CASGLGQGAYGYTF. The CDR3 DNA sequence: TGTGCTAGTGGTTTGGGACAGGGGGCTTATGGCTACACCTTC.

This chain links TRBV15 with TRBJ2-7; 7 positions agree with TRBD1. Trimming cost V 1 base and J 5 bases; bases outside gene matches: 5. Germline V gene sequence: CDR1 LNHNV, CDR2 YYDKDF (reference sequence). The CDR3 is 14 residues long. The CDR3 nucleotides read TGTGCCACCAGCAGAGGACAGGGAAATAACGAGCAGTACTTC. It yields the protein CATSRGQGNNEQYF.

This chain joins TRBV7-2 and TRBJ2-3, with D tentatively TRBD2 (5 bases). The CDR3 sequence is 14 residues long. The germline V and J ends were trimmed by 3 bases and 3 bases, with 10 bases remaining between them. Germline V gives CDR1 SGHTA, CDR2 FQGNSA. This CDR3 reads CASSFLGLTDTQYF. CDR3 in DNA: TGTGCCAGCAGCTTCCTAGGACTGACAGATACGCAGTATTTT. The whole variable domain, filled in from reference TRBV7-2 and TRBJ2-3, reads GAGVSQSPSNKVTEKGKDVELRCDPISGHTALYWYRQSLGQGLEFLIYFQGNSAPDKSGLPSDRFSAERTGGSVSTLTIQRTQQEDSAVYLCASSFLGLTDTQYFGPGTRLTVL.

This clone was observed at least ten times. The chain links TRBV5-1 to TRBJ1-3; 8 positions agree with TRBD1. Germline values: CDR1 SGHRS, CDR2 YFSETQ. This CDR3 has 15 amino acids. J lost 3 bases, V lost 4 bases, and 6 bases had no gene match. This CDR3 is CASSLGQADGNTIYF. As DNA, the CDR3 is TGCGCCAGCAGCCTGGGACAGGCAGATGGAAACACCATATATTTT.

The chain recombines TRBV7-9 with TRBJ1-5, with TRBD1 as a possible D gene (5 bases). Trimming removed 2 bases at V and 9 bases at J, with 14 bases between. Germline V lookup: CDR1 SEHNR, CDR2 FQNEAQ (reference sequence). The CDR3 length is 14 residues. The CDR3 DNA reads TGTGCCAGCAGCTTACAGGGTGGGGGTCCGCCCCAGCATTTT. Translated, it gives CASSLQGGGPPQHF.

The gene calls are TRBV5-4 and TRBJ2-7, with 9 nucleotides matching TRBD1. This CDR3 contains 15 residues. V shed 3 bases, J shed 4 bases, and the junction held 8 bases outside the gene matches. The germline CDR1 and CDR2 sequences are SGHNT and YYREEE (reference sequence). CDR3 DNA sequence: TGTGCCAGCAGCTGGGGGACAGGGACGGGTTACGAGCAGTACTTC. This codes for CASSWGTGTGYEQYF. The complete variable domain, with remaining parts taken from reference TRBV5-4 and TRBJ2-7, reads ETGVTQSPTHLIKTRGQQVTLRCSSQSGHNTVSWYQQALGQGPQFIFQYYREEENGRGNFPPRFSGLQFPNYSSELNVNALELDDSALYLCASSWGTGTGYEQYFGPGTRLTVT.

This clone was picked up a small number of times. The rearrangement links TRBV14 to TRBJ1-1, with D possibly being TRBD1 (6 bases). CDR1 and CDR2 from the germline V gene are SGHDN and FVKESK. Trimming removed 6 bases from V and 0 bases from J, with 11 bases in between. The CDR3 has 14 amino acids. The CDR3 nucleotides read TGTGCCAGCAGGATCGGACAGATGAACACTGAAGCTTTCTTT. Translated: CASRIGQMNTEAFF.

This clone has just one count. The rearrangement uses TRBV5-1 and TRBJ2-1, with 9 nucleotides matching TRBD2. The CDR3 is 18 residues long. CDR1 and CDR2 from the germline V gene are SGHRS and YFSETQ. Trimming at V came to 1 base and at J to 4 bases, leaving 12 bases not matched to a gene. As DNA, the CDR3 is TGCGCCAGCAGCTTGATTGTACTAGCGGGTTTTAGGTACAATGAGCAGTTCTTC. Translated, it gives CASSLIVLAGFRYNEQFF.

The DNA of the CDR3 is TGTGCCAGCTCACCAGGACAGGGGGCCTCCTCTGGAAACACCATATATTTT. Its protein is CASSPGQGASSGNTIYF. This sequence joins TRBV18 and TRBJ1-3; 11 bases fit TRBD1. Germline CDR1 is KGHSH and CDR2 is LQKENI. This CDR3 region has 17 residues. V dropped 2 bases and J dropped 0; count of bases not matched to a gene: 3.

V is TRBV29-1 and J is TRBJ2-1; TRBD2 agrees at 7 bases. With 5 bases clipped from V and 8 bases from J, the junction kept 9 bases outside the gene matches. The CDR3 loop spans 13 amino acids. Germline lookup yields CDR1 SQVTM and CDR2 ANQGSEA. CDR3 sequence reads: CSVFAGDSYEQFF. DNA for the CDR3: TGCAGCGTTTTTGCGGGAGACAGTTATGAGCAGTTCTTC.

The rearrangement uses TRBV7-2 and TRBJ2-5, with TRBD2 as a possible D gene (6 bases). Trimming pared 5 bases from V and 2 bases from J, leaving 15 bases between. CDR3 length: 15 residues. Per germline, CDR1 SGHTA and CDR2 FQGNSA. The CDR3 DNA reads TGTGCCAGCAGCCCAGGGACTGCCCTTCAAGAGACCCAGTACTTC. As protein: CASSPGTALQETQYF.

The chain combines TRBV6-6 with TRBJ2-3; D is unresolved. Germline V CDR1 and CDR2: MNHNY, SVGAGI (reference sequence). Trimming removed 6 bases at V and 9 bases at J, with 16 bases between. This CDR3 comprises 13 residues. The CDR3 region has the DNA TGTGCCAGCAGCCCCGATTACATGAGGACGCAGTATTTT. Residues: CASSPDYMRTQYF.

J is TRBJ2-1 and V is TRBV4-3, with D hard to call. Germline-derived CDR1 and CDR2 are LGHNA and YSLEER. The CDR3 covers 19 residues. V gave up 1 base and J gave up 0 bases, with 19 bases separating them. The CDR3 nucleotides read TGCGCCAGCAGCCAAGGGATCGACCTAACACTCAGCTCCTACAATGAGCAGTTCTTC. Residues: CASSQGIDLTLSSYNEQFF.

V gene TRBV7-6 combines with J gene TRBJ2-5; 11 nucleotides match TRBD1. The germline V gene encodes CDR1 SGHVS and CDR2 FNYEAQ. The ends lost 1 base at V and 5 bases at J; junction bases unmatched: 6. This CDR3 comprises 16 residues. The CDR3 sequence is CASSLGGDRGLETQYF. The DNA of the CDR3 is TGTGCCAGCAGCTTAGGAGGGGACAGGGGGTTGGAGACCCAGTACTTC.

The chain's CDR3 is CASSSRSYEQYF. In DNA, the CDR3 is TGTGCCAGCAGCTCGCGCTCCTACGAGCAGTACTTC. The chain combines TRBV9 with TRBJ2-5, with D hard to call. TRBJ2-7 explains the end of the DNA better; the J call may be wrong. Germline V CDR1 and CDR2: SGDLS, YYNGEE. The CDR3 is 12 amino acids.

The chain employs TRBV7-9 and TRBJ2-7, with 7 bases fitting TRBD2. CDR1 is SEHNR, CDR2 FQNEAQ, per germline (reference sequence). The CDR3 extends over 17 amino acids. Trimming at V came to 2 bases and at J to 0 bases, leaving 10 bases not matched to a gene. The CDR3 spells CASSLRPGGMSSYEQYF. The CDR3 nucleotides are TGTGCCAGCAGCTTACGTCCCGGGGGGATGAGCTCCTACGAGCAGTACTTC. Variable domain in full (rest from reference TRBV7-9 and TRBJ2-7): DTGVSQNPRHKITKRGQNVTFRCDPISEHNRLYWYRQTLGQGPEFLTYFQNEAQLEKSRLLSDRFSAERPKGSFSTLEIQRTEQGDSAMYLCASSLRPGGMSSYEQYFGPGTRLTVT.

This chain connects TRBV19 to TRBJ2-1; the D is unclear. Looked up from germline, CDR1 is LNHDA and CDR2 is SQIVND (reference sequence). This CDR3 is 16 amino acids long. V was trimmed by 1 base and J by 8 bases, leaving 18 bases between them. As DNA, the CDR3 is TGTGCCAGTAGTATAGTAGGGTTATTAACAGTCTATGAGCAGTTCTTC. Protein product: CASSIVGLLTVYEQFF.

The genes are TRBV9 and TRBJ2-5; TRBD2 agrees at 10 bases. Germline V lookup: CDR1 SGDLS, CDR2 YYNGEE. The J segment lost 3 bases and the V segment lost 2 bases, leaving 7 bases of the junction unmatched. The length of the CDR3 is 16 residues. CDR3 region: CASSVLAGEGKETQYF. DNA for the CDR3: TGTGCCAGCAGCGTCCTAGCGGGAGAGGGGAAAGAGACCCAGTACTTC.

This clone was seen more than once but under ten times. The chain carries TRBV9 and TRBJ1-2, with unresolved D. From germline, CDR1 is SGDLS and CDR2 YYNGEE. V shed 0 bases and J shed 7 bases, with 16 bases lying between them. The CDR3 extends over 15 amino acids. CDR3 amino acids: CASSVGEGSLGGYTF. The CDR3, as DNA: TGTGCCAGCAGCGTAGGGGAGGGCTCCCTGGGTGGCTACACCTTC.

The rearrangement uses TRBV19 and TRBJ2-1, with 7 bases that match TRBD2. This CDR3 contains 15 residues. Germline V gene data show CDR1 as LNHDA and CDR2 as SQIVND (reference sequence). V was clipped by 5 bases and J by 4 bases; unmatched bases: 8. CDR3 amino acids: CASSLGTSAYNEQFF. The CDR3 DNA sequence: TGTGCCAGTAGTCTGGGTACTAGCGCATACAATGAGCAGTTCTTC.

This clone has a single count. The genes are TRBV15 and TRBJ2-5; D is perhaps TRBD1 (5 bases). The DNA end is a closer match to TRBJ2-7, so the J assignment may be wrong. Germline V lookup: CDR1 LNHNV, CDR2 YYDKDF (reference sequence). The CDR3 has 14 amino acids. The DNA of the CDR3 is TGTGCCACCAGCAGCCGCAGGGATTTCTACGAGCAGTACTTC. This codes for CATSSRRDFYEQYF.

The rearrangement joins TRBV30 to TRBJ1-2; D call uncertain. Germline V gene lookup returns CDR1 GTSNPN and CDR2 SVGIG (reference sequence). The V end lost 3 bases, the J end lost 8 bases, and 13 bases lay between the germline ends. The CDR3 length is 12 residues. This CDR3 is CAWRDPRPGYTF. CDR3 sequence (DNA): TGTGCCTGGAGGGACCCCCGGCCGGGCTACACCTTC.

The J gene is TRBJ1-2, the V gene TRBV18; D is perhaps TRBD1 (5 bases). This CDR3 contains 15 residues. Trimming shortened V by 0 bases and J by 2 bases, and 10 bases separated the two germline ends. CDR1 and CDR2 (germline): KGHSH, LQKENI. The CDR3 DNA is TGTGCCAGCTCACCACCTCGGGGGGGGAACTATGGCTACACCTTC. Amino acids: CASSPPRGGNYGYTF.

The V call is TRBV7-2, the J call TRBJ2-7; 9 positions agree with TRBD2. Germline values: CDR1 SGHTA, CDR2 FQGNSA. This CDR3 region has 16 residues. J was trimmed by 0 bases and V by 2 bases; bases with no gene match: 5. In DNA form, the CDR3 reads TGTGCCAGCAGCTTATTAGGTAGCGGGAGCTCCTACGAGCAGTACTTC. Protein: CASSLLGSGSSYEQYF. The full variable domain, rest sourced from reference TRBV7-2 and TRBJ2-7, is GAGVSQSPSNKVTEKGKDVELRCDPISGHTALYWYRQSLGQGLEFLIYFQGNSAPDKSGLPSDRFSAERTGGSVSTLTIQRTQQEDSAVYLCASSLLGSGSSYEQYFGPGTRLTVT.

The chain employs TRBV19 and TRBJ1-1; D not resolved. Per the germline V gene, CDR1 is LNHDA and CDR2 is SQIVND (reference sequence). The CDR3 loop spans 13 amino acids. Trimming stripped 7 bases from V and 2 bases from J, with 11 bases between. The CDR3, as DNA: TGTGCCAGTACCCCCTGGGGAAACACTGAAGCTTTCTTT. Translation: CASTPWGNTEAFF.

In this sample, this clone turned up once. The chain employs TRBV6-5 and TRBJ2-7, with TRBD1 identical over 9 bases. CDR3 length: 15 amino acids. The V gene end was trimmed by 4 bases and the J gene end by 5 bases; junction bases not matched to a gene: 9. Germline V gene sequence: CDR1 MNHEY, CDR2 SVGAGI. The CDR3 spells CASSLVGTGSNEQYF. The CDR3 nucleotides are TGTGCCAGCAGTTTGGTCGGGACAGGGTCCAACGAGCAGTACTTC.

This chain connects TRBV5-4 to TRBJ2-3; possible D gene TRBD2, 5 bases. Trimming stripped 4 bases from V and 2 bases from J, with 17 bases between. The CDR3 covers 16 residues. CDR1 is SGHNT and CDR2 is YYREEE in the germline V gene (reference sequence). CDR3 nucleotide sequence: TGTGCCAGCAGCCCCGCGAGGAGCGGCCACACAGATACGCAGTATTTT. This translates into CASSPARSGHTDTQYF.

The V and J genes are TRBV10-3 and TRBJ2-2; D unresolved. Trimming took 8 bases from V and 3 from J, leaving 10 bases between them. Germline V gives CDR1 ENHRY, CDR2 SYGVKD. The CDR3 totals 13 residues. The CDR3 DNA reads TGTGCCATCGCACGGAAGGACACCGGGGAGCTGTTTTTT. Amino acids: CAIARKDTGELFF.

The rearrangement links TRBV30 to TRBJ1-1; the D is unclear. Germline V lookup: CDR1 GTSNPN, CDR2 SVGIG (reference sequence). This CDR3 comprises 13 residues. V was shortened by 1 base and J by 3 bases, with 9 bases between the two germline ends. DNA for the CDR3: TGTGCCTGGAGTGCAGACATTGACACTGAAGCTTTCTTT. Its protein is CAWSADIDTEAFF.

This chain connects TRBV7-6 to TRBJ1-4, with D perhaps matching TRBD1 (5 bases). The CDR3 length is 12 residues. Between the trimmed V and J ends, which lost 8 bases and 8 bases, there was a span of 12 bases. In germline, CDR1 is SGHVS, CDR2 FNYEAQ. The CDR3 sequence is CASRDQGEKLFF. For the CDR3, the DNA is TGTGCCAGCCGTGACCAGGGAGAAAAACTGTTTTTT.

This rearrangement joins TRBV7-9 to TRBJ1-1; D is perhaps TRBD1 (5 bases). V gave up 4 bases and J gave up 8 bases, with 14 bases separating them. CDR1 is SEHNR, CDR2 FQNEAQ, per germline (reference sequence). This CDR3 region has 13 residues. DNA of the CDR3: TGTGCCAGCAGCTCCAACTCCGGGGCCGAAGCTTTCTTT. It yields the protein CASSSNSGAEAFF.

The CDR3 region is CATSRTRNSYEQYF. CDR3 DNA: TGTGCCACCAGCAGGACGCGGAACTCCTACGAGCAGTACTTC. The chain links TRBV15 to TRBJ2-7; D is unclear. Germline V gene data show CDR1 as LNHNV and CDR2 as YYDKDF (reference sequence). Trimming cost V 3 bases and J 0 bases, with 9 bases left between them. This CDR3 region has 14 residues.